Listed here are 30 T cell receptor beta chains from one sample, sequenced in a study of OX40 agonist ivuxolimab in advanced cancers. Some clones are missing from TCRdb's copy, which holds only in-frame ones; the method was immunoSEQ multiplex PCR. The table has roughly 34,000 clones, approximately 84% seen once. The source was CD4+ or CD8+ T cells sorted from blood, collected in a trial of the OX40 agonist ivuxolimab. Every receptor here comes from an adult with an advanced solid tumor such as melanoma, head and neck, liver or kidney cancer.

The chain employs TRBV30 and TRBJ2-7, with D possibly matching TRBD2 (6 bases). The CDR3 contains 17 residues. V gave up 0 bases and J gave up 3 bases, with 21 bases separating them. CDR1 GTSNPN and CDR2 SVGIG come from the germline V gene (reference sequence). The CDR3 DNA follows: TGTGCCTGGAGTGTACGGTGGGGTCGGGGGTCATACTACGAGCAGTACTTC. This codes for CAWSVRWGRGSYYEQYF.

This chain uses TRBV5-1 with TRBJ1-2; tentatively, D is TRBD1 (6 bases). Germline V gives CDR1 SGHRS, CDR2 YFSETQ. The CDR3 spans 16 residues. V lost 4 bases, J lost 3 bases, and 19 bases lay in between. CDR3: CASSPGYREEYYGYTF. CDR3 nucleotides: TGCGCCAGCAGCCCGGGTTACAGGGAAGAGTACTATGGCTACACCTTC.

This rearrangement joins TRBV5-4 to TRBJ2-1, with TRBD2 as a possible D gene (7 bases). Germline assignment: CDR1 SGHNT and CDR2 YYREEE (reference sequence). Trimming left V 4 bases short and J 0 bases short, with 14 bases between. The CDR3 contains 16 residues. The CDR3: CASSGRGAASYNEQFF. The DNA of the CDR3 is TGTGCCAGCAGCGGGAGGGGGGCAGCCTCCTACAATGAGCAGTTCTTC.

The J gene is TRBJ2-7, the V gene TRBV5-1, with TRBD1 as a possible D gene (5 bases). V was trimmed by 7 bases and J by 2 bases, leaving 19 bases between them. CDR1 is SGHRS and CDR2 is YFSETQ in the germline V gene. The CDR3 is 15 amino acids. The CDR3 nucleotides read TGCGCCAGCTTTTACAGGACGCGGTTCACCTACGAGCAGTACTTC. Translated, it gives CASFYRTRFTYEQYF.

The V gene is TRBV28, the J gene TRBJ1-1; no firm D call. The CDR3 is made up of 15 amino acids. Trimming left V 3 bases short and J 1 base short, with 12 bases between. In germline, CDR1 is MDHEN, CDR2 SYDVKM. CDR3 coding DNA: TGTGCCAGCAGTTTTCTCGGGGAGGGGAACACTGAAGCTTTCTTT. Translating gives CASSFLGEGNTEAFF. Full variable domain (missing parts from reference TRBV28 and TRBJ1-1): DVKVTQSSRYLVKRTGEKVFLECVQDMDHENMFWYRQDPGLGLRLIYFSYDVKMKEKGDIPEGYSVSREKKERFSLILESASTNQTSMYLCASSFLGEGNTEAFFGQGTRLTVV.

The chain recombines TRBV11-2 with TRBJ2-7, with D possibly being TRBD1 or TRBD2 (5 bases each). Germline loops: CDR1 SGHAT, CDR2 FQNNGV. CDR3 length: 14 residues. V was clipped by 7 bases and J by 3 bases, with 16 bases between them. CDR3 in amino acids: CASNRGAAGYEQYF. The CDR3 coding sequence is TGTGCCAGCAACCGAGGGGCGGCGGGCTACGAGCAGTACTTC. Based on the CDR3 plus reference TRBV11-2 and TRBJ2-7, the full variable domain is EAGVAQSPRYKIIEKRQSVAFWCNPISGHATLYWYQQILGQGPKLLIQFQNNGVVDDSQLPKDRFSAERLKGVDSTLKIQPAKLEDSAVYLCASNRGAAGYEQYFGPGTRLTVT.

The genes are TRBV7-9 and TRBJ2-7, with D perhaps matching TRBD1 (6 bases). V was cut by 1 base and J by 1 base, with 11 bases left in between. CDR3 size: 15 residues. Germline CDR1 SEHNR, CDR2 FQNEAQ (reference sequence). Written as DNA, the CDR3 is TGTGCCAGCAGCTTAGTCGGCCAGGGGTCCTACGAGCAGTACTTC. Translating it yields CASSLVGQGSYEQYF.

This clone ranks as medium-sized. The chain couples TRBV4-3 to TRBJ1-2, with a tentative D call TRBD1 (5 bases). Trimming shortened V by 1 base and J by 4 bases, and 13 bases separated the two germline ends. This CDR3 is 15 amino acids long. Germline V gene data show CDR1 as LGHNA and CDR2 as YSLEER. The CDR3 bases are TGCGCCAGCAGCCAAGGTTGGGGGGACCTCTATGGCTACACCTTC. It specifies CASSQGWGDLYGYTF.

Sample share makes this clone medium-sized. J is TRBJ1-1 and V is TRBV5-6; 8 bases line up with TRBD1. The V and J ends lost 4 bases and 4 bases, in that order; junction bases with no gene match: 3. The germline V gene encodes CDR1 SGHDT and CDR2 YYEEEE. This CDR3 region has 13 residues. The CDR3 DNA is TGTGCCAGCAGCGATACAGGGGGCACTGAAGCTTTCTTT. Translation: CASSDTGGTEAFF.

This clone was recorded once. The chain joins TRBV13 to TRBJ2-1, with 12 bases fitting TRBD2. The V gene's germline CDR1 is PRHDT and CDR2 FYEKMQ (reference sequence). The CDR3 sequence is 15 residues long. The V and J ends lost 5 bases and 5 bases, in that order; junction bases with no gene match: 4. In nucleotides, the CDR3 is TGTGCCAGCAGCCCCGGACTAGCGGGACACAATGAGCAGTTCTTC. Encoded protein: CASSPGLAGHNEQFF. Filled out from reference TRBV13 and TRBJ2-1, the complete variable domain reads AAGVIQSPRHLIKEKRETATLKCYPIPRHDTVYWYQQGPGQDPQFLISFYEKMQSDKGSIPDRFSAQQFSDYHSELNMSSLELGDSALYFCASSPGLAGHNEQFFGPGTRLTVL.

This sequence joins TRBV4-3 and TRBJ2-2; no clear D gene. Trimming took off 0 bases at V and 0 bases at J, with 11 bases between the two ends. Germline lookup yields CDR1 LGHNA and CDR2 YSLEER. CDR3 length: 17 amino acids. The CDR3 DNA reads TGCGCCAGCAGCCAAGAGGGGTCATACACGAACACCGGGGAGCTGTTTTTT. Translated, it gives CASSQEGSYTNTGELFF.

The J gene is TRBJ1-2, the V gene TRBV9; 7 bases match TRBD1. The junction had 17 bases not matched to a gene; V was cut back by 0 bases and J by 6 bases. CDR3 length equals 18 residues. Germline V gene data show CDR1 as SGDLS and CDR2 as YYNGEE. The CDR3 reads CASSVAGPGGPEGNGYTF. The CDR3, as DNA: TGTGCCAGCAGCGTAGCAGGGCCAGGGGGTCCGGAAGGGAATGGCTACACCTTC.

CDR3 in amino acids: CASSPGTSGRSDTQYF. DNA of the CDR3: TGTGCCAGCAGTCCGGGGACTAGCGGGAGATCGGATACGCAGTATTTT. The chain recombines TRBV27 with TRBJ2-3; TRBD2 aligns across 14 bases. The germline gives CDR1 MNHEY, CDR2 SMNVEV (reference sequence). J was trimmed by 6 bases and V by 5 bases; bases with no gene match: 7. CDR3 size: 16 residues.

The chain's CDR3 is CASSLGLAGGQETQYF. The CDR3 nucleotides read TGTGCCAGCAGCTTAGGACTAGCGGGCGGCCAAGAGACCCAGTACTTC. The chain uses TRBV7-3 and TRBJ2-5; 11 nucleotides align to TRBD2. V shed 2 bases, J shed 1 base, and the junction held 3 bases outside the gene matches. The CDR3 is made up of 16 amino acids. Germline assignment: CDR1 SGHTA and CDR2 FQGTGA.

V usage is TRBV27 and J usage is TRBJ2-7, with D tentatively TRBD1 or TRBD2 (5 bases each). V lost 4 bases, J lost 3 bases, and 19 bases lay in between. CDR3 length: 16 amino acids. Germline V lookup: CDR1 MNHEY, CDR2 SMNVEV (reference sequence). The CDR3: CASSSVRRGGGYEQYF. The DNA for the CDR3 is TGTGCCAGCAGTTCTGTTCGTCGTGGTGGGGGCTACGAGCAGTACTTC.

The chain couples TRBV5-1 to TRBJ2-7; 16 nucleotides align to TRBD2. The trim removed 4 bases at V and 0 bases at J, leaving 13 bases unmatched. Germline CDR1 SGHRS, CDR2 YFSETQ. The CDR3 covers 20 residues. The CDR3 loop reads CASSPGTSGGARFPSYEQYF. The CDR3 bases are TGCGCCAGCAGCCCGGGGACTAGCGGGGGGGCCAGATTCCCCTCCTACGAGCAGTACTTC. Complete variable domain (other parts from reference TRBV5-1 and TRBJ2-7): KAGVTQTPRYLIKTRGQQVTLSCSPISGHRSVSWYQQTPGQGLQFLFEYFSETQRNKGNFPGRFSGRQFSNSRSEMNVSTLELGDSALYLCASSPGTSGGARFPSYEQYFGPGTRLTVT.

The chain joins TRBV14 to TRBJ1-2; TRBD1 is a possible D gene (6 bases). The germline V gene has CDR1 SGHDN and CDR2 FVKESK. The CDR3 has 14 amino acids. The V end lost 1 base, the J end lost 8 bases, and 14 bases lay between the germline ends. In DNA, the CDR3 is TGTGCCAGCAGCCAAGGGGGGCAGGCGGAAGGCTACACCTTC. It codes for CASSQGGQAEGYTF.

As for this clone: This same CDR3 is encoded by further DNA sequences in the sample. The chain recombines TRBV7-9 with TRBJ2-1; a possible D gene is TRBD2 (6 bases). Germline CDR1 is SEHNR and CDR2 is FQNEAQ (reference sequence). The CDR3 extends over 14 amino acids. With 5 bases removed from V and 4 bases from J, the gap between germline ends came to 12 bases. The chain's CDR3 is CASSLGLVYNEQFF. For the CDR3, the DNA is TGTGCCAGCAGCCTGGGACTTGTGTACAATGAGCAGTTCTTC.

This sequence joins TRBV20-1 and TRBJ2-7; the D is unclear. Between the trimmed V and J ends, which lost 2 bases and 2 bases, there was a span of 4 bases. The CDR3 extends over 11 amino acids. Germline CDR1 DFQATT, CDR2 SNEGSKA (reference sequence). The CDR3 DNA reads as TGCAGTGCTAGATTACCCTACGAGCAGTACTTC. It encodes CSARLPYEQYF.

The CDR3 DNA sequence: TGTGCCAGCAGCGTAGATATCACAGGTCACTACAATGAGCAGTTCTTC. It codes for CASSVDITGHYNEQFF. The gene calls are TRBV9 and TRBJ2-1; D is perhaps TRBD1 (5 bases). CDR1 and CDR2 (germline): SGDLS, YYNGEE. The CDR3 spans 16 residues. V gave up 0 bases and J gave up 3 bases, with 13 bases separating them. The full variable domain, rest sourced from reference TRBV9 and TRBJ2-1, is DSGVTQTPKHLITATGQRVTLRCSPRSGDLSVYWYQQSLDQGLQFLIQYYNGEERAKGNILERFSAQQFPDLHSELNLSSLELGDSALYFCASSVDITGHYNEQFFGPGTRLTVL.

The chain employs TRBV5-4 and TRBJ1-4; 8 bases are shared with TRBD1. Germline CDR1 is SGHNT and CDR2 is YYREEE (reference sequence). V shed 2 bases, J shed 4 bases, and the junction held 10 bases outside the gene matches. The CDR3 covers 17 residues. The CDR3 DNA sequence: TGTGCCAGCAGCTTAAAACGGACAGGGACCTATAATGAAAAACTGTTTTTT. Its protein product is CASSLKRTGTYNEKLFF.

This chain links TRBV6-5 with TRBJ2-5, with a possible D match to TRBD2 (6 bases). V lost 0 bases and J 4 bases, leaving 15 bases between the germline ends. The germline gives CDR1 MNHEY, CDR2 SVGAGI. The CDR3 runs 16 residues. CDR3 nucleotide sequence: TGTGCCAGCAGTTACTCGATGGCGCGGGGTGGAGAGACCCAGTACTTC. Protein sequence: CASSYSMARGGETQYF.

The chain is built from TRBV9 and TRBJ1-2; a possible D gene is TRBD1 (6 bases). CDR1 and CDR2 (germline): SGDLS, YYNGEE. V dropped 0 bases and J dropped 6 bases, with 12 bases sitting between them. CDR3 length: 14 amino acids. The CDR3 loop is CASSVAGARNGYTF. The CDR3 DNA sequence: TGTGCCAGCAGCGTAGCAGGGGCGCGAAATGGCTACACCTTC.

This clone has just one count. The chain couples TRBV9 to TRBJ1-5; tentative D call: TRBD1 (5 bases). The V gene lost 4 bases and the J gene lost 0 bases, with 11 bases spanning the gap. CDR1 and CDR2 (germline): SGDLS, YYNGEE. There are 15 residues in the CDR3. The CDR3: CASSPRGYSNQPQHF. In DNA, the CDR3 is TGTGCCAGCAGCCCCCGGGGGTATAGCAATCAGCCCCAGCATTTT. The full variable domain, in which reference TRBV9 and TRBJ1-5 provide the parts outside the CDR3, is DSGVTQTPKHLITATGQRVTLRCSPRSGDLSVYWYQQSLDQGLQFLIQYYNGEERAKGNILERFSAQQFPDLHSELNLSSLELGDSALYFCASSPRGYSNQPQHFGDGTRLSIL.

The V gene is TRBV9, the J gene TRBJ2-1; weak D call: TRBD2 (6 bases). Germline assignment: CDR1 SGDLS and CDR2 YYNGEE. V was pared by 2 bases and J by 10 bases, with 16 bases between. The CDR3 runs 14 residues. CDR3 sequence (DNA): TGTGCCAGCAGCGTTTGGGGACTGGGGCTCGAGCAGTTCTTC. This gives the protein CASSVWGLGLEQFF.

This clone was found once. The chain recombines TRBV5-8 with TRBJ2-2; the D is unclear. V shed 2 bases and J shed 6 bases, with 5 bases lying between them. CDR3 length: 12 residues. Germline values: CDR1 SGHTS, CDR2 YDEGEE. The CDR3 here is CASSFGAGELFF. The CDR3 nucleotides read TGTGCCAGCAGCTTTGGGGCCGGGGAGCTGTTTTTT.

The J gene is TRBJ2-1, the V gene TRBV9; TRBD2 aligns across 15 bases. V lost 3 bases to trimming and J lost 7 bases; unmatched junction nucleotides: 5. Germline values: CDR1 SGDLS, CDR2 YYNGEE. The CDR3 spans 16 residues. CDR3 protein: CASSEGTSGRWNEQFF. CDR3 sequence (DNA): TGTGCCAGCAGCGAAGGGACTAGCGGGAGGTGGAATGAGCAGTTCTTC.

CDR3 nucleotide sequence: TGTGCCAGCAGCCCTAGCGGGAGCCCGTACGAGCAGTACTTC. Its protein product is CASSPSGSPYEQYF. V gene TRBV6-6 combines with J gene TRBJ2-7, with 10 bases matching TRBD2. Trimming at V came to 6 bases and at J to 4 bases, leaving 6 bases not matched to a gene. Germline V gives CDR1 MNHNY, CDR2 SVGAGI (reference sequence). The CDR3 runs 14 residues.

J is TRBJ1-3 and V is TRBV13; the D gene is possibly TRBD1 (5 bases). In germline, CDR1 is PRHDT, CDR2 FYEKMQ (reference sequence). Trimming stripped 4 bases from V and 6 bases from J, with 19 bases between. This CDR3 has 16 residues. The CDR3 DNA is TGTGCCAGCAGCTATCGGGAGGGGAGAGGCCTAAACACCATATATTTT. Protein: CASSYREGRGLNTIYF. The full variable domain, in which reference TRBV13 and TRBJ1-3 provide the parts outside the CDR3, is AAGVIQSPRHLIKEKRETATLKCYPIPRHDTVYWYQQGPGQDPQFLISFYEKMQSDKGSIPDRFSAQQFSDYHSELNMSSLELGDSALYFCASSYREGRGLNTIYFGEGSWLTVV.

The DNA of the CDR3 is TGTGCCAGCAGCTCAGAGACAGGTTCCGCTTACGAGCAGTACTTC. Amino acids: CASSSETGSAYEQYF. This chain uses TRBV5-5 with TRBJ2-7, with D perhaps matching TRBD1 (6 bases). V lost 3 bases, J lost 4 bases, and 17 bases lay in between. The germline V gene has CDR1 SGHKS and CDR2 YYEKEE (reference sequence). The CDR3 is made up of 15 amino acids.